The next 7 T cell receptor beta chains were all read from a single sample in a study of T cells after yellow fever vaccination (dated by TCRdb to between 2018 and 2020). Receptor libraries were prepared by 5' RACE. Sequencing instrument: Illumina HiSeq 2500. TCRdb itself trimmed the public reads at Q25 with fastp, ran MiXCR and retained productive beta chains. Identical CDR3 proteins give one entry, which carries the most common genes and DNA. The sample records 450,000 to 650,000 distinct CDR3 sequences, roughly 12% of which are singletons. Of the sample, about 14% falls within the top ten clones. This specimen's treatment or condition label, interpreted: live attenuated yellow fever vaccine strain. Sample: PBMCs, taken on the day of the yellow fever booster vaccination. Every receptor here comes from a young man who received the YFV17D yellow fever vaccine.

A few counts support this clonotype. The V gene is TRBV4-3, the J gene TRBJ2-3; D is perhaps TRBD2 (7 bases). Germline V gives CDR1 LGHNA, CDR2 YSLEER. V lost 7 bases and J lost 2, with 16 bases in between. The CDR3 is made up of 15 amino acids. In DNA form, the CDR3 reads TGCGCCAGCAAAGCTTGGGGGGGGGCCACAGATACGCAGTATTTT. As protein: CASKAWGGATDTQYF.

The chain is built from TRBV3-1 and TRBJ2-3; no firm D call. V lost 0 bases and J lost 3, with 13 bases in between. Per the germline V gene, CDR1 is LGHDT and CDR2 is YNNKEL (reference sequence). The CDR3 is made up of 16 amino acids. The CDR3 spells CASSQDWQPKTDTQYF. The DNA of the CDR3 is TGTGCCAGCAGCCAAGATTGGCAACCTAAGACAGATACGCAGTATTTT.

This clonotype was seen ten or more times. J is TRBJ2-1 and V is TRBV5-1; D is undetermined. The V and J ends lost 0 bases and 7 bases respectively, with 5 bases between them. The CDR3 has 12 residues. Per germline, CDR1 SGHRS and CDR2 YFSETQ. The CDR3 sequence: CASSLAPNEQFF. The CDR3 bases are TGCGCCAGCAGCTTGGCCCCGAATGAGCAGTTCTTC.

This clonotype showed up many times. J is TRBJ1-1 and V is TRBV7-9; D call uncertain. Trimming shortened V by 1 base and J by 0 bases, and 6 bases separated the two germline ends. Germline V lookup: CDR1 SEHNR, CDR2 FQNEAQ (reference sequence). This CDR3 has 14 amino acids. The CDR3 nucleotides read TGTGCCAGCAGCTTAGTGGTAGTGAACACTGAAGCTTTCTTT. This encodes CASSLVVVNTEAFF.

This clonotype occurred a few times. The J gene is TRBJ1-6, the V gene TRBV15; the D gene is possibly TRBD1 (6 bases). V lost 0 bases to trimming and J lost 7 bases, with 10 bases between them. This CDR3 has 15 amino acids. CDR1 and CDR2 from the germline V gene are LNHNV and YYDKDF (reference sequence). The DNA of the CDR3 is TGTGCCACCAGCAGAGATGGACAGACCAATTCACCCCTCCACTTT. Translating it yields CATSRDGQTNSPLHF.

The chain links TRBV27 to TRBJ2-7, with D perhaps TRBD1 (6 bases). Trimming removed 2 bases at V and 6 bases at J, with 11 bases between. The CDR3 consists of 13 residues. Germline CDR1 is MNHEY and CDR2 is SMNVEV (reference sequence). The CDR3: CASSLNGRGEQYF. The CDR3 DNA follows: TGTGCCAGCAGTTTAAATGGCAGGGGCGAGCAGTACTTC.

The V gene is TRBV20-1, the J gene TRBJ2-7; possible D gene TRBD1, 5 bases. The CDR3 runs to 14 residues. Trimming removed 2 bases at V and 4 bases at J, with 15 bases between. Germline-derived CDR1 and CDR2 are DFQATT and SNEGSKA (reference sequence). The CDR3 DNA sequence: TGCAGTGCTAGATCTCTGAGACAGAAGTACGAGCAGTACTTC. Its protein is CSARSLRQKYEQYF.